Each of the 25 T cell receptor beta chains below was sequenced from the same sample in a study of blood T cell repertoires in COVID-19. Profiling relied on immunoSEQ multiplex PCR, and the TCRdb table lists in-frame clones only, not all of them. The table shows hundreds of thousands of clones, with approximately 90% occurring only once. The sample comprised peripheral blood. All receptors derive from a man younger than 35 with COVID-19, enrolled during active disease.

This clone was seen a single time. The chain employs TRBV4-2 and TRBJ1-5; 7 positions match TRBD1. This CDR3 has 15 residues. The germline CDR1 and CDR2 sequences are LGHNA and YNFKEQ. The V and J ends lost 3 bases and 7 bases, in that order; junction bases with no gene match: 9. CDR3 DNA sequence: TGTGCCAGCAGCCATGAACAGGGGAGTTGGCAGCCCCAGCATTTT. Translated: CASSHEQGSWQPQHF.

The chain recombines TRBV5-1 with TRBJ2-5; TRBD2 agrees at 10 bases. This CDR3 spans 17 amino acids. Looked up from germline, CDR1 is SGHRS and CDR2 is YFSETQ. The ends lost 2 bases at V and 2 bases at J; junction bases unmatched: 9. CDR3 sequence: CASSFTSGKPPQETQYF. DNA for the CDR3: TGCGCCAGCAGCTTTACTAGCGGGAAGCCCCCGCAAGAGACCCAGTACTTC. The whole variable domain, filled in from reference TRBV5-1 and TRBJ2-5, reads KAGVTQTPRYLIKTRGQQVTLSCSPISGHRSVSWYQQTPGQGLQFLFEYFSETQRNKGNFPGRFSGRQFSNSRSEMNVSTLELGDSALYLCASSFTSGKPPQETQYFGPGTRLLVL.

CDR3 loop: CASSFSGGYNEQFF. DNA for the CDR3: TGTGCCAGCAGCTTTAGCGGGGGATACAATGAGCAGTTCTTC. The chain is built from TRBV2 and TRBJ2-1, with TRBD2 identical over 9 bases. Germline V CDR1 and CDR2: SNHLY, FYNNEI. Losses at the gene ends were 6 bases for V and 4 bases for J; bases not matched to a gene: 4. The CDR3 has 14 residues.

This clone was observed a few times. The chain employs TRBV9 and TRBJ2-7; TRBD2 matches 9 bases. Germline CDR1 SGDLS, CDR2 YYNGEE. This CDR3 has 16 residues. The trim removed 3 bases at V and 0 bases at J, leaving 7 bases unmatched. CDR3 protein: CASSAQGGRASYEQYF. The CDR3 DNA sequence: TGTGCCAGCAGCGCTCAGGGCGGGAGGGCCTCCTACGAGCAGTACTTC.

The V and J genes are TRBV29-1 and TRBJ2-7, with 8 bases that match TRBD1. Germline CDR1 is SQVTM and CDR2 is ANQGSEA. The CDR3 has 11 amino acids. The J segment lost 5 bases and the V segment lost 6 bases, leaving 3 bases of the junction unmatched. CDR3 DNA: TGCAGCGTGGGGACAGGAAACGAGCAGTACTTC. Its protein is CSVGTGNEQYF.

The chain recombines TRBV19 with TRBJ2-1; perhaps TRBD2 as D (6 bases). V dropped 5 bases and J dropped 2 bases, with 10 bases sitting between them. Germline V gene sequence: CDR1 LNHDA, CDR2 SQIVND (reference sequence). CDR3 length: 14 residues. In DNA form, the CDR3 reads TGTGCCAGTAGTCCCCCGGGAGCCTACAATGAGCAGTTCTTC. Translation gives CASSPPGAYNEQFF. Together with reference TRBV19 and TRBJ2-1, the CDR3 gives the full variable domain: DGGITQSPKYLFRKEGQNVTLSCEQNLNHDAMYWYRQDPGQGLRLIYYSQIVNDFQKGDIAEGYSVSREKKESFPLTVTSAQKNPTAFYLCASSPPGAYNEQFFGPGTRLTVL.

V usage is TRBV6-5 and J usage is TRBJ2-5, with a tentative D call TRBD2 (7 bases). The V end was cut by 1 base, the J end by 5 bases, with 14 bases between. In germline, CDR1 is MNHEY, CDR2 SVGAGI. The CDR3 has 15 amino acids. The CDR3 reads CASSYLRGGGETQYF. CDR3 DNA: TGTGCCAGCAGTTACTTAAGGGGGGGAGGGGAGACCCAGTACTTC.

This clone was seen a few times. The chain links TRBV27 to TRBJ2-7; D unresolved. V dropped 3 bases and J dropped 1 base, with 7 bases sitting between them. Germline-derived CDR1 and CDR2 are MNHEY and SMNVEV (reference sequence). The CDR3 length is 13 residues. In DNA form, the CDR3 reads TGTGCCAGCAGTTTGTGGAGTTCCTACGAGCAGTACTTC. Encoded protein: CASSLWSSYEQYF.

The rearrangement joins TRBV4-2 to TRBJ1-5; 7 nucleotides agree with TRBD1. Trimming took 4 bases from V and 0 from J; bases not matched to a gene: 3. Germline V gene sequence: CDR1 LGHNA, CDR2 YNFKEQ. There are 15 residues in the CDR3. The CDR3 DNA reads as TGTGCCAGCAGCCCGACAGGGCTTAGCAATCAGCCCCAGCATTTT. It yields the protein CASSPTGLSNQPQHF.

This rearrangement joins TRBV5-1 to TRBJ1-1; D is ambiguous. CDR3 length: 11 amino acids. Trimming took 4 bases from V and 6 from J, leaving 7 bases between them. From germline, CDR1 is SGHRS and CDR2 YFSETQ. DNA for the CDR3: TGCGCCAGCAGCCCCCCCTCTGAAGCTTTCTTT. It is translated as CASSPPSEAFF.

The chain joins TRBV6-2 or TRBV6-3 to TRBJ2-2; 7 nucleotides align to TRBD1. V lost 5 bases, J lost 6 bases, and 12 bases stayed unmatched. Germline V gene lookup returns CDR1 MNHEY and CDR2 SVGEGT. This CDR3 comprises 16 residues. The CDR3 DNA reads as TGTGCCAGCAGTCGACGGACAGGCTTATTTGCCGGGGAGCTGTTTTTT. Translation: CASSRRTGLFAGELFF.

The chain links TRBV19 to TRBJ2-3; D perhaps matches TRBD2 (5 bases). This CDR3 is 15 amino acids long. With 3 bases removed from V and 4 bases from J, the gap between germline ends came to 14 bases. In germline, CDR1 is LNHDA, CDR2 SQIVND (reference sequence). The CDR3, as DNA: TGTGCCAGTAGTATGCGGGCAGCGGTCGCAGATACGCAGTATTTT. Its translation is CASSMRAAVADTQYF.

This chain connects TRBV30 to TRBJ2-3; D perhaps matches TRBD2 (6 bases). The germline gives CDR1 GTSNPN, CDR2 SVGIG (reference sequence). The CDR3 consists of 15 residues. V lost 2 bases to trimming and J lost 2 bases, with 14 bases between them. CDR3 DNA sequence: TGTGCCTGGAGTAATAACGGGAGCCCCACAGATACGCAGTATTTT. Residues: CAWSNNGSPTDTQYF.

The J gene is TRBJ2-3, the V gene TRBV5-1; 10 bases are a match to TRBD2. The germline CDR1 and CDR2 sequences are SGHRS and YFSETQ. The length of the CDR3 is 16 residues. The trim removed 4 bases at V and 2 bases at J, leaving 7 bases unmatched. CDR3 protein: CASSGTSGIITDTQYF. CDR3 coding DNA: TGCGCCAGCAGCGGAACTAGCGGGATCATCACAGATACGCAGTATTTT.

This clone was recorded once. V is TRBV4-1 and J is TRBJ2-1; TRBD2 matches 12 bases. Germline V gene sequence: CDR1 MGHRA, CDR2 YSYEKL. V lost 1 base and J lost 6; bases outside the gene matches: 4. The CDR3 extends over 16 amino acids. The CDR3 reads CASSQASGGAVNEQFF. In DNA, the CDR3 is TGCGCCAGCAGCCAAGCTAGCGGGGGGGCAGTCAATGAGCAGTTCTTC.

V and J are TRBV5-8 and TRBJ2-5, with D possibly TRBD2 on 7 matching bases. Trimming cost V 0 bases and J 2 bases, with 11 bases left between them. Germline V gives CDR1 SGHTS, CDR2 YDEGEE. CDR3 length: 15 residues. The CDR3 loop is CASSLDGGTQETQYF. CDR3 bases: TGTGCCAGCAGCTTGGACGGGGGGACACAAGAGACCCAGTACTTC.

The V and J genes are TRBV5-4 and TRBJ1-1; 9 nucleotides align to TRBD1. The J segment lost 5 bases and the V segment lost 5 bases, leaving 10 bases of the junction unmatched. The CDR3 length is 15 residues. CDR1 SGHNT and CDR2 YYREEE come from the germline V gene (reference sequence). The CDR3 loop is CASRSRQGGDTEAFF. DNA of the CDR3: TGTGCCAGCAGGAGCCGACAGGGGGGGGATACTGAAGCTTTCTTT.

This clone occurred once. The chain employs TRBV11-3 and TRBJ1-1; D is ambiguous. V was pared by 3 bases and J by 0 bases, with 8 bases between. CDR3 length equals 14 residues. The germline V gene has CDR1 SGHNT and CDR2 YENEEA. This chain's CDR3 is CASSFSGVNTEAFF. In DNA form, the CDR3 reads TGTGCCAGCAGCTTCTCCGGGGTGAACACTGAAGCTTTCTTT.

This chain connects TRBV19 to TRBJ1-5; D is unclear. Germline CDR1 and CDR2: LNHDA and SQIVND (reference sequence). Trimming left V 2 bases short and J 3 bases short, with 14 bases between. This CDR3 spans 16 amino acids. The CDR3 protein is CASSIFSGASNQPQHF. The CDR3 region has the DNA TGTGCCAGTAGTATATTCTCGGGTGCCTCCAATCAGCCCCAGCATTTT. Looking up the rest from reference TRBV19 and TRBJ1-5 gives the full variable domain: DGGITQSPKYLFRKEGQNVTLSCEQNLNHDAMYWYRQDPGQGLRLIYYSQIVNDFQKGDIAEGYSVSREKKESFPLTVTSAQKNPTAFYLCASSIFSGASNQPQHFGDGTRLSIL.

The genes are TRBV6-5 and TRBJ2-4, with no clear D. V gave up 10 bases and J gave up 0 bases, with 10 bases separating them. The CDR3 has 13 amino acids. Germline V gene data show CDR1 as MNHEY and CDR2 as SVGAGI. CDR3 protein: CAITDTAKNIQYF. CDR3 in DNA: TGTGCCATCACAGACACAGCCAAAAACATTCAGTACTTC.

The V gene is TRBV4-1, the J gene TRBJ1-2, with 9 bases matching TRBD1. This CDR3 has 17 residues. Germline V gene sequence: CDR1 MGHRA, CDR2 YSYEKL. With V trimmed by 4 bases and J by 0 bases, 9 bases remained unmatched. CDR3 protein: CASSPRDRVDSNYGYTF. The CDR3 DNA is TGCGCCAGCAGCCCCAGGGACAGGGTAGACTCTAACTATGGCTACACCTTC.

The rearrangement links TRBV2 to TRBJ1-3; D is uncertain. The CDR3 has 13 residues. Germline V gives CDR1 SNHLY, CDR2 FYNNEI. V lost 1 base and J 3 bases, leaving 4 bases between the germline ends. CDR3 DNA: TGTGCCAGCAGTGAAGGTTATGGAAACACCATATATTTT. The encoded protein is CASSEGYGNTIYF. Full variable domain (rest looked up from reference TRBV2 and TRBJ1-3): EPEVTQTPSHQVTQMGQEVILRCVPISNHLYFYWYRQILGQKVEFLVSFYNNEISEKSEIFDDQFSVERPDGSNFTLKIRSTKLEDSAMYFCASSEGYGNTIYFGEGSWLTVV.

V gene TRBV6-5 combines with J gene TRBJ2-2; TRBD1 is a possible D gene (5 bases). The V end lost 7 bases, the J end lost 4 bases, and 13 bases lay between the germline ends. Germline CDR1 reads MNHEY; CDR2 reads SVGAGI. The CDR3 has 14 residues. CDR3 region: CASKRWGGTGELFF. The CDR3 DNA is TGTGCCAGCAAAAGATGGGGCGGCACCGGGGAGCTGTTTTTT.

The rearrangement links TRBV7-9 to TRBJ1-1; 8 bases are shared with TRBD1. The germline CDR1 and CDR2 sequences are SEHNR and FQNEAQ (reference sequence). V was pared by 3 bases and J by 4 bases, with 7 bases of the junction left unmatched. The CDR3 contains 15 residues. The CDR3: CASSLTGAVGTEAFF. As DNA, the CDR3 is TGTGCCAGCAGCTTGACAGGGGCAGTCGGCACTGAAGCTTTCTTT.

The chain carries TRBV7-9 and TRBJ2-2; D is undetermined. The CDR3 spans 16 residues. Germline V CDR1 and CDR2: SEHNR, FQNEAQ (reference sequence). V lost 1 base to trimming and J lost 4 bases, with 13 bases between them. The CDR3 sequence: CASSLVGRRFTGELFF. The CDR3 DNA sequence: TGTGCCAGCAGCTTAGTCGGCCGCAGGTTCACCGGGGAGCTGTTTTTT.